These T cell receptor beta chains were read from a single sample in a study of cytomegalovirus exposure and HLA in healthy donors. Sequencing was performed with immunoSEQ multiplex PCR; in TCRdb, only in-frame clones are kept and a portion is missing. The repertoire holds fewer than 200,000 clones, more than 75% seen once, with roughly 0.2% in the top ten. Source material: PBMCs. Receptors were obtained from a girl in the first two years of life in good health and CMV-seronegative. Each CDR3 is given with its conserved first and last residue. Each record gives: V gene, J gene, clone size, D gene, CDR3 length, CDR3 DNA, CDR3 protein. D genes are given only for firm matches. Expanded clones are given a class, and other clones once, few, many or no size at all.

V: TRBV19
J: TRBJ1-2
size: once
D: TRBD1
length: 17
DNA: TGTGCCAGTAGTGGACTTACCCCAGGGGGCGATGCCTATGGCTACACCTTC
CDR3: CASSGLTPGGDAYGYTF

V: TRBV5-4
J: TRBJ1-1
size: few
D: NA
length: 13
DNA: TGTGCCAGCAGCTTGGGACAGGCCCGTGAAGCTTTCTTT
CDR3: CASSLGQAREAFF

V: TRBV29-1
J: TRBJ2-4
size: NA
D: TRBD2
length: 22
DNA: TGCAGCGTTGAAGTCCGCGGACTAGCGGGAGGTGGACTAGCTCTAGCCAAAAACATTCAGTACTTC
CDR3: CSVEVRGLAGGGLALAKNIQYF

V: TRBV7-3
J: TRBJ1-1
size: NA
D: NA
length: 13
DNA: TGTGCCAGCAGTCTAACAGGGAGCACTGAAGCTTTCTTT
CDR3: CASSLTGSTEAFF

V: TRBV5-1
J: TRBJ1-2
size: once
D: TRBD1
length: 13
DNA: TGCGCCAGCGGCGCCGGGACAGGGAATGGCTACACCTTC
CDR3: CASGAGTGNGYTF

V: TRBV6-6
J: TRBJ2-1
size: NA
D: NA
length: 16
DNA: TGTGCCAGCAGTTACTATAGCGGAAGATCCTACAATGAGCAGTTCTTC
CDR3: CASSYYSGRSYNEQFF

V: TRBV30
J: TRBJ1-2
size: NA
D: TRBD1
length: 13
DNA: TGTGCCTGGAGTCGGACAGGGAACTATGGCTACACCTTC
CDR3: CAWSRTGNYGYTF

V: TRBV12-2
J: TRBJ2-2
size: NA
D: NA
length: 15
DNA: TGTGCAAGTCGCTTACGCAGGTTTAACACCGGGGAGCTGTTTTTT
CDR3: CASRLRRFNTGELFF

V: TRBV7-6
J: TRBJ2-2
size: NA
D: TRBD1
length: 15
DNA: TGTGCCAGCAGCCCTCGGACAGGACGTACCGGGGAGCTGTTTTTT
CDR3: CASSPRTGRTGELFF

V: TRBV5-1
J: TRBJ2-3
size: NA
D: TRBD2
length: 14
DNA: TGCGCCAGCAGCGGGGGACTAGCCACAGATACGCAGTATTTT
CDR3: CASSGGLATDTQYF

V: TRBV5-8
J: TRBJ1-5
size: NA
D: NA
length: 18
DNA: TGTGCCAGCAGCTTGGCAGGGGATTCGATGCATAGGGGTCAGCCCCAGCATTTT
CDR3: CASSLAGDSMHRGQPQHF

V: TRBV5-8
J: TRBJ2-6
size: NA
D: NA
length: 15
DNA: TGTGCCAGCAGCTTTGAGGGAACTGGGGCCAACGTCCTGACTTTC
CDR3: CASSFEGTGANVLTF

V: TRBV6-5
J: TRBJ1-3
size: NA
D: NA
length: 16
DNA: TGTGCCAGCAGTTACTCAGTCGCAGGGGCTGGAAACACCATATATTTT
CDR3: CASSYSVAGAGNTIYF

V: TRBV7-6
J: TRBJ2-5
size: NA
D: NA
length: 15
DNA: TGTGCCAGCAGCTTAGCGTGGACTTCTCAAGAGACCCAGTACTTC
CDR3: CASSLAWTSQETQYF

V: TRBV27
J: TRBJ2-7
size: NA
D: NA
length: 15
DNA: TGTGCCAGCAGTTTATCGTACAGAACGGGGTACGAGCAGTACTTC
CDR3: CASSLSYRTGYEQYF

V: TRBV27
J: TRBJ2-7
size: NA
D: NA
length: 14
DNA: TGTGCCAGCAGTCTGCCCACACTAGACTACGAGCAGTACTTC
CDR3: CASSLPTLDYEQYF

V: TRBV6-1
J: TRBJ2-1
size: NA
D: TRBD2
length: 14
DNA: TGTGCCAGCAGTGGTGGCGGCGGGGGAAATGAGCAGTTCTTC
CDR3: CASSGGGGGNEQFF

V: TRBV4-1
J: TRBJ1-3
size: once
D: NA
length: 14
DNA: TGCGCCAGCAGCCAAGATCTTACAGGCAACACCATATATTTT
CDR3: CASSQDLTGNTIYF

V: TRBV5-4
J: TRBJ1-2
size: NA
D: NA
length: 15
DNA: TGTGCCAGCAGCTTGGGACAGCCCCTTCACTATGGCTACACCTTC
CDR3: CASSLGQPLHYGYTF

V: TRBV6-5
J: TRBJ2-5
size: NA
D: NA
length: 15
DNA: TGTGCCAGCAGTTACTCTGGGGGGGCCCAAGAGACCCAGTACTTC
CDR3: CASSYSGGAQETQYF

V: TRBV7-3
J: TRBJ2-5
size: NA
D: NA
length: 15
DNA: TGTGCCAGCAGCCTCGGGAGTATTGAAGGGGAGACCCAGTACTTC
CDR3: CASSLGSIEGETQYF

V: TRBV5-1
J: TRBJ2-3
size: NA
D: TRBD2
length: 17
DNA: TGCGCCAGCAGCTTGTTAGCGGGAGGGCCAAAGCCAGATACGCAGTATTTT
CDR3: CASSLLAGGPKPDTQYF

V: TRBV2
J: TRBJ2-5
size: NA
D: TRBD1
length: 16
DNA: TGTGCCAGCAGCTTCCCTTCGGGACAGGGAGGGGAGACCCAGTACTTC
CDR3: CASSFPSGQGGETQYF

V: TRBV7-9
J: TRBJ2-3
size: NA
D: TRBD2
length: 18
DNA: TGTGCCAGCAGCCAAATTGAGGGAGCTAGCGGATTCACAGATACGCAGTATTTT
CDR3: CASSQIEGASGFTDTQYF

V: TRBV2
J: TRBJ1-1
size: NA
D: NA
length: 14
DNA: TGTGCCAGCAGCTACAGGGAGGGGAACACTGAAGCTTTCTTT
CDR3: CASSYREGNTEAFF

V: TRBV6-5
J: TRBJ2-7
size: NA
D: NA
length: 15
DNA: TGTGCCAGCAGTTACGCGGGGCCCGCCTCTTACGAGCAGTACTTC
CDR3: CASSYAGPASYEQYF

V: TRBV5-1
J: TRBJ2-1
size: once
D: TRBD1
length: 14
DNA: TGCGCCAGCAGTCGGGACAGGGGAAACAATGAGCAGTTCTTC
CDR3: CASSRDRGNNEQFF

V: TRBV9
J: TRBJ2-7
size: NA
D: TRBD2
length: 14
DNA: TGTGCCAGCAGCGTTCGAGCGGGGGACTACGAGCAGTACTTC
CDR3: CASSVRAGDYEQYF

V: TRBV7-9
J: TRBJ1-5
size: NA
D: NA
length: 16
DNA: TGTGCCAGCAGCTTAGAAGGCAGGGTTAGCAATCAGCCCCAGCATTTT
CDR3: CASSLEGRVSNQPQHF

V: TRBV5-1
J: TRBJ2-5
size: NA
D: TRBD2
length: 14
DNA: TGCGCCAGCAGCTTGGCACTAGCGGGAGAGACCCAGTACTTC
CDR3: CASSLALAGETQYF

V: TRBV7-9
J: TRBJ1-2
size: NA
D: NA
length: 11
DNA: TGTGCCAGCAGAGTTAACTGGGGCTACACCTTC
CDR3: CASRVNWGYTF

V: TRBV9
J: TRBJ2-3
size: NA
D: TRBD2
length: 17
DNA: TGTGCCAGCAGCGTAGGAGCCAGCGGGGGTAGCACAGATACGCAGTATTTT
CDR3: CASSVGASGGSTDTQYF

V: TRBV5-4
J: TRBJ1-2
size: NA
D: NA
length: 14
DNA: TGTGCCAGCAGCGAGGTCCTCCCCATCTATGGCTACACCTTC
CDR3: CASSEVLPIYGYTF

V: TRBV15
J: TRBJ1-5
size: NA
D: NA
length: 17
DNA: TGTGCCACCAGCAGACTAGGGGGACATCCTCTCGAGGGGCCCCAGCATTTT
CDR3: CATSRLGGHPLEGPQHF

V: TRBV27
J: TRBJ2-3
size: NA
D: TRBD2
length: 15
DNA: TGTGCCAGCATGCTGCGGGGGGGCTATATGGATACGCAGTATTTT
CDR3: CASMLRGGYMDTQYF

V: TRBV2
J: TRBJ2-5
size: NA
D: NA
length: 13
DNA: TGTGCCAGCAGTGTCGGGGGCCAAGAGACCCAGTACTTC
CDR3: CASSVGGQETQYF

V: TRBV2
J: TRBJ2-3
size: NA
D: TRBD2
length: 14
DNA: TGTGCCATTGGGACTAGCGGGAGAAGGGATACGCAGTATTTT
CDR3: CAIGTSGRRDTQYF

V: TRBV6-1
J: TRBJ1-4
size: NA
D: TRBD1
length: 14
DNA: TGTGCCAGCAGCGAGGACAGGGTAGATGAAAAACTGTTTTTT
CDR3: CASSEDRVDEKLFF

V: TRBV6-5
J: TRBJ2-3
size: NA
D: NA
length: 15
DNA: TGTGCCAGCAGTTACTCCGGCGCGGACACAGATACGCAGTATTTT
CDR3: CASSYSGADTDTQYF

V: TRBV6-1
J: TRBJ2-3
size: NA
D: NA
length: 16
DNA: TGTGCCAGCAGTGAAACGCCCTGGACAACAGGGGATACGCAGTATTTT
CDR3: CASSETPWTTGDTQYF

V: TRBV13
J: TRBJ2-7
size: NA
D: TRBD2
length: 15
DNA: TGTGCCAGCAGCTTCCCCTCGGGGGGGAACTACGAGCAGTACTTC
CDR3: CASSFPSGGNYEQYF

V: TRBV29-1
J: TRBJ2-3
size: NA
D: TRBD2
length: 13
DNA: TGCAGCGTTGTGCGGGGGGAGACAGATACGCAGTATTTT
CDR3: CSVVRGETDTQYF

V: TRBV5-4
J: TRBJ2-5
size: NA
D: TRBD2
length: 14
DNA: TGTGCCAGCAGCAGCGGGACCGTACAAGAGACCCAGTACTTC
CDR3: CASSSGTVQETQYF

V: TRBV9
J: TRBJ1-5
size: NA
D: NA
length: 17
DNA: TGTGCCAGCAGCCCAACTGACACCTCCTGGCGCAATCAGCCCCAGCATTTT
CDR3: CASSPTDTSWRNQPQHF

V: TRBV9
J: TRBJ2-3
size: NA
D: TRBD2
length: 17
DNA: TGTGCCAGCAGCGTATCGGTCGGACTAGCGGGACGAGATACGCAGTATTTT
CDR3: CASSVSVGLAGRDTQYF

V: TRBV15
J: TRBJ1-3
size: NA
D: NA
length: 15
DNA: TGTGCCACCAGCAGAGCCCATAGCTCTGGAAACACCATATATTTT
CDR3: CATSRAHSSGNTIYF

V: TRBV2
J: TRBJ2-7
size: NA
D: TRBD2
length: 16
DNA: TGTGCCAGCAGTGAAGGCGGGGGGGCCATAAAATACGAGCAGTACTTC
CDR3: CASSEGGGAIKYEQYF